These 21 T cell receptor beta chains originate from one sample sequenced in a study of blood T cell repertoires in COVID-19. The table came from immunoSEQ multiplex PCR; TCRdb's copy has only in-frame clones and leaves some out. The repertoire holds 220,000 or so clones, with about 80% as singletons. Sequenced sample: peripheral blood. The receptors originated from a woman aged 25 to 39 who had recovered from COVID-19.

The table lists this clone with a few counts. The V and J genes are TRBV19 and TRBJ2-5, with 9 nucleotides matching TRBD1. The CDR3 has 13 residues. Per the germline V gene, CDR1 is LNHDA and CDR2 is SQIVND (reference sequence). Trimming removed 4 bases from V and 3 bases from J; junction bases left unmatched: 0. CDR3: CASSRTGEETQYF. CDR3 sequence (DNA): TGTGCCAGTAGTAGGACAGGGGAAGAGACCCAGTACTTC.

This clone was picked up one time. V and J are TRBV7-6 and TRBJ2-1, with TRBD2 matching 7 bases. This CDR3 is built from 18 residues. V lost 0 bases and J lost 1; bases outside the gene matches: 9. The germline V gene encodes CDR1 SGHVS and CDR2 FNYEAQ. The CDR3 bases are TGTGCCAGCAGCTTAGCGTTTACGGAGCGGGGATCCTACAATGAGCAGTTCTTC. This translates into CASSLAFTERGSYNEQFF.

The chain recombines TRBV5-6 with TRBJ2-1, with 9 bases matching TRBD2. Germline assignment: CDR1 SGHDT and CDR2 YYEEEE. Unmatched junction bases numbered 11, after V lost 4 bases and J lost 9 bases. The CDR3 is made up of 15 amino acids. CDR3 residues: CASSRLADGYGEQFF. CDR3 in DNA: TGTGCCAGCAGCCGACTAGCGGATGGATACGGTGAGCAGTTCTTC.

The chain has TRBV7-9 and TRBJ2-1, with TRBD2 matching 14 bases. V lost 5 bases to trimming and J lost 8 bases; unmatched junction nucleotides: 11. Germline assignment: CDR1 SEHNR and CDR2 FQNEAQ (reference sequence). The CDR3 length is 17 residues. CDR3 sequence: CASSPPPGLAGADEQFF. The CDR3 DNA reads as TGTGCCAGCAGCCCCCCCCCGGGACTAGCGGGAGCTGATGAGCAGTTCTTC. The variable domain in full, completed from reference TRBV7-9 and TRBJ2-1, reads DTGVSQNPRHKITKRGQNVTFRCDPISEHNRLYWYRQTLGQGPEFLTYFQNEAQLEKSRLLSDRFSAERPKGSFSTLEIQRTEQGDSAMYLCASSPPPGLAGADEQFFGPGTRLTVL.

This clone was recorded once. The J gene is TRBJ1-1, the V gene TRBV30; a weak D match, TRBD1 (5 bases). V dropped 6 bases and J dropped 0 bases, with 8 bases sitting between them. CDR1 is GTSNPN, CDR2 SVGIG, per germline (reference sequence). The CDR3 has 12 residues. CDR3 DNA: TGTGCCTGCGGGACTCTGAACACTGAAGCTTTCTTT. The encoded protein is CACGTLNTEAFF.

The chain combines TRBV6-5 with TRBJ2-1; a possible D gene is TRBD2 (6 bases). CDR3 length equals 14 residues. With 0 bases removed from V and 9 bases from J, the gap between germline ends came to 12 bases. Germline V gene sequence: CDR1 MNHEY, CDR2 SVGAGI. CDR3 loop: CASSYSSGSGEQFF. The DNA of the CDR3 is TGTGCCAGCAGTTACTCTTCCGGGAGCGGTGAGCAGTTCTTC.

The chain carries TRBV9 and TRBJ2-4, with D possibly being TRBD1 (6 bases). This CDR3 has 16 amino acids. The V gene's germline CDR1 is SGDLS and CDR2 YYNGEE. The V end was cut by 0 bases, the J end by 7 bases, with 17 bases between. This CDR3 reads CASSVETGTRSNIQYF. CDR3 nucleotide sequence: TGTGCCAGCAGCGTAGAGACCGGGACACGGAGTAACATTCAGTACTTC.

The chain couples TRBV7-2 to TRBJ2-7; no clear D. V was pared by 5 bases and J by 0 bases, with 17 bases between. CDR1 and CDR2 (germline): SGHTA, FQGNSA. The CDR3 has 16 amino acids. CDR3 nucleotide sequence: TGTGCCAGCAGCCCATCCCTATTGATGATCTCCTACGAGCAGTACTTC. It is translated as CASSPSLLMISYEQYF. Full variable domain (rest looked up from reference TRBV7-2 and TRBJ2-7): GAGVSQSPSNKVTEKGKDVELRCDPISGHTALYWYRQSLGQGLEFLIYFQGNSAPDKSGLPSDRFSAERTGGSVSTLTIQRTQQEDSAVYLCASSPSLLMISYEQYFGPGTRLTVT.

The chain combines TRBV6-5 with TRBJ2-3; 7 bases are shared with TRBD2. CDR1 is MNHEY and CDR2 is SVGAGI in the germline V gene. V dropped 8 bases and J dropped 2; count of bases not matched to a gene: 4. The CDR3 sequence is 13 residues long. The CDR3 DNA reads TGTGCCAGCCGCCGGGACTACACAGATACGCAGTATTTT. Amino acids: CASRRDYTDTQYF.

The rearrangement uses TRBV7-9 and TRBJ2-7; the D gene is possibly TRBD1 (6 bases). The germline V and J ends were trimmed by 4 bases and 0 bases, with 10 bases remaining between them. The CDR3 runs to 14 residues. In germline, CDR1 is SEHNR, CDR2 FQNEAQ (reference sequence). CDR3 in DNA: TGTGCCAGCAGCTACCGGGACATCTCCTACGAGCAGTACTTC. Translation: CASSYRDISYEQYF.

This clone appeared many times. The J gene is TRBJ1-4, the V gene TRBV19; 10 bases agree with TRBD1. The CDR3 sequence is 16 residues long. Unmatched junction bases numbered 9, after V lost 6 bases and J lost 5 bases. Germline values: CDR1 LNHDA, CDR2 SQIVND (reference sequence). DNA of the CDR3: TGTGCCAGTAGGAAGGGACAGGGGACAATAAATGAAAAACTGTTTTTT. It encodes CASRKGQGTINEKLFF.

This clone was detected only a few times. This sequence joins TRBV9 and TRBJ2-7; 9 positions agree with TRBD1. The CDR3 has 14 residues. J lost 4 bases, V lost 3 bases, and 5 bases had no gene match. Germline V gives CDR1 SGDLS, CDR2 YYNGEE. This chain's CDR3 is CASSASGTGYEQYF. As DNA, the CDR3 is TGTGCCAGCAGCGCCTCCGGGACAGGGTACGAGCAGTACTTC.

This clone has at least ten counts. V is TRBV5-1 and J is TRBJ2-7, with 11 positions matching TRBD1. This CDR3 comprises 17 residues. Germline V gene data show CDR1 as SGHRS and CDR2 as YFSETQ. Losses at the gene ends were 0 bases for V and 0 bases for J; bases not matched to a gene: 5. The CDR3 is CASSLGTGGSVSYEQYF. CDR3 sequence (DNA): TGCGCCAGCAGCTTGGGGACAGGGGGCTCTGTCTCCTACGAGCAGTACTTC.

The CDR3 DNA follows: TGTGCCAGCAGTTCGGTGGCAGGGGGAGTAGGTGGCTACACCTTC. Residues: CASSSVAGGVGGYTF. The chain has TRBV5-6 and TRBJ1-2; TRBD1 matches 7 bases. The CDR3 contains 15 residues. Trimming took 5 bases from V and 7 from J; bases not matched to a gene: 14. In germline, CDR1 is SGHDT, CDR2 YYEEEE.

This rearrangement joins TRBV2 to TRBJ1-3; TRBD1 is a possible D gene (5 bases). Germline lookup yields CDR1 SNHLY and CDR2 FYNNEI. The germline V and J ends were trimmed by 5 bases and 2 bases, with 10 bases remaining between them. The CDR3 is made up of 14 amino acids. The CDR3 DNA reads TGTGCCAGCAGTCAGGGTTCGGCTGGAAACACCATATATTTT. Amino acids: CASSQGSAGNTIYF.

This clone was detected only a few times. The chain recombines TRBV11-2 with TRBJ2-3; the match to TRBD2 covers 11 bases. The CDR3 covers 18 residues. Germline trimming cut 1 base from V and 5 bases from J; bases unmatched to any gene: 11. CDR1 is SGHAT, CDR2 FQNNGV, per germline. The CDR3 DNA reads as TGTGCCAGCAGCTTAGCTGGTAGCGGGAGGGCCGTATTAGATACGCAGTATTTT. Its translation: CASSLAGSGRAVLDTQYF.

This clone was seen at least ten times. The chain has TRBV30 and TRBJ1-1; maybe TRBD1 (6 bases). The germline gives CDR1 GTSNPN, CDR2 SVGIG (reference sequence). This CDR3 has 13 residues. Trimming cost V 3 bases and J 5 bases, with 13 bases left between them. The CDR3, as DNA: TGTGCCTGGAGCCGGGGGGCGGGGACTGAAGCTTTCTTT. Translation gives CAWSRGAGTEAFF. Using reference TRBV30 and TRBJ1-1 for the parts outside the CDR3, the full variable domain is SQTIHQWPATLVQPVGSPLSLECTVEGTSNPNLYWYRQAAGRGLQLLFYSVGIGQISSEVPQNLSASRPQDRQFILSSKKLLLSDSGFYLCAWSRGAGTEAFFGQGTRLTVV.

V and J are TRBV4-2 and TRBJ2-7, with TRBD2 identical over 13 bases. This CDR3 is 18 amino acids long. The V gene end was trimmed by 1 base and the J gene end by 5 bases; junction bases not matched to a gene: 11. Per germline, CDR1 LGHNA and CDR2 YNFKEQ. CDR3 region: CASSQGIHRTSGSHEQYF. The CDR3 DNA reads TGTGCCAGCAGCCAAGGAATCCATCGGACTAGCGGGAGCCACGAGCAGTACTTC.

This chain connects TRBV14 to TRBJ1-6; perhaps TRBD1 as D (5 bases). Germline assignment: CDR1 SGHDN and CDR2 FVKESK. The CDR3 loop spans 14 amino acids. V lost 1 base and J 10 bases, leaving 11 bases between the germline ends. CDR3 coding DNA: TGTGCCAGCAGCCAAGCAGGGAATGGATCACCCCTCCACTTT. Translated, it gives CASSQAGNGSPLHF.

Here the CDR3 reads CASSWGLVIEQYF. The CDR3 DNA reads as TGTGCCAGCAGCTGGGGACTAGTCATCGAGCAGTACTTC. The chain is built from TRBV7-8 and TRBJ2-7; 8 nucleotides match TRBD2. The V and J ends lost 4 bases and 6 bases, in that order; junction bases with no gene match: 5. Germline V gene lookup returns CDR1 SGHVS and CDR2 FQNEAQ. The CDR3 runs 13 residues.

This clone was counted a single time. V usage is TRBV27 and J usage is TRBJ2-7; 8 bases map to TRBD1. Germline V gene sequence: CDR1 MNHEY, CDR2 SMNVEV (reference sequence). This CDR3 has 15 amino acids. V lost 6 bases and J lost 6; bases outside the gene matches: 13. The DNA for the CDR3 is TGTGCCAGCAGCTCTCCCTGGACAGGGCAAAGCGAGCAGTACTTC. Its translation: CASSSPWTGQSEQYF.